This T cell receptor (beta chain) came from a study of a mutant IDH1 vaccine in newly diagnosed glioma. Study summary: The initiation of vaccination occurred 4-6 weeks after radiotherapy alone, or with temozolomide cycles.

Libraries were prepared by immunoSEQ multiplex PCR; TCRdb keeps only in-frame clonotypes and omits some of them. The table includes approximately 45,000 clones, around 93% detected once. Germline V lookup: CDR1 LNHDA, CDR2 SQIVND (reference sequence). V shed 9 bases and J 4 bases; nucleotides not matched to a gene: 13. The CDR3 extends over 16 amino acids. With regard to this clone: What it binds is not known.

The sample's time point: week 23, last vaccination. A single vaccine dose contained 300 ug of mutant IDH1 20-mer peptide, and topical imiquimod was used with it. This sequence originates from a man aged 50 to 59 with glioma. Sequencing used PBMCs, obtained from a glioma patient whose treatment included an IDH1 peptide vaccine. The chain combines TRBV19 with TRBJ2-3; 10 bases map to TRBD2. The DNA for the CDR3 is TGTGCCAGCACACCTGGCAGCGGGAGGGCGGCAGATACGCAGTATTTT. Translation: CASTPGSGRAADTQYF.